The T cell receptor beta chain described here comes from a study of tumor and adjacent non-tumor tissue in lung cancer. Whole-study context: Stage I to III disease affected about nine men and about five women aged about 30 to 85. Study-level points and caveats: Tumor tissue had significantly higher TCR diversity than normal lung. Tumor repertoires had a smaller top 100 clone share than normal lung.

A modified ARM-PCR protocol with three rounds of nested PCR amplified TCRbeta. TCRdb fed the multiplex PCR reads into MiXCR, producing one record per CDR3 protein. The repertoire holds some 100,000 distinct CDR3 sequences, 62% seen once, with roughly 19% in the top ten. The template was RNA from unsorted bulk tissue. This non-tumor lung sample came from over 3 cm beyond the tumor edge. Between August and November 2014, newly diagnosed, chemotherapy-naive lung cancer patients underwent thoracic surgery in China. Concerning this clonotype itself: Its antigen is as yet unknown. Sequence at one end of the junction differs from germline and may be a read error.

The length of the CDR3 is 14 residues. Germline loops: CDR1 SGHAT, CDR2 FQNNGV. The sample was distant non-tumor lung tissue. The receptor was derived from a man aged 55-75 years with non-small cell lung cancer. The gene calls are TRBV11-2 and TRBJ1-1, with 7 nucleotides matching TRBD1. The CDR3 region is CASNSTGRNTEAFF. As DNA, the CDR3 is TGTGCCAGCAACTCGACAGGGAGGAACACTGAGGCTTTCTTT.